The clone carrying this T cell receptor (beta chain) appeared once. The target antigen is unknown. The data were taken from a study of shared clonotypes between healthy human individuals. Study-level information: Every donor yielded three CD4 naive, three CD4 memory, two CD8 naive and one CD8 memory plate. General observations from the study: Inspection by rarefaction showed sorted-subset sequencing to be incomplete despite large depth. Sampling covered nothing but blood. Tissue TCR repertoires likely differ from those found in blood. Some naive CD4 clonotypes, 5% to 5.5%, turned up in common across several donors.

Generated by immunoSEQ multiplex PCR, the TCRdb table keeps only in-frame clones and is missing some. The sample records approximately 980,000 clones, about 80% being singletons. The length of the CDR3 is 15 residues. In germline, CDR1 is SGHRS, CDR2 YFSETQ. Losses at the gene ends were 4 bases for V and 8 bases for J; bases not matched to a gene: 6. Sequencing was carried out using memory CD4+ T cells sorted from blood. The subset is: CD45RA-negative fraction. The origin of this receptor is a man aged 18 to 35 in good health. The chain is built from TRBV5-1 and TRBJ1-4, with TRBD1 identical over 12 bases. CDR3 nucleotides: TGCGCCAGCAGCAAGGCCGGGACAGGGGGCGAAAAACTGTTTTTT. Translating gives CASSKAGTGGEKLFF.